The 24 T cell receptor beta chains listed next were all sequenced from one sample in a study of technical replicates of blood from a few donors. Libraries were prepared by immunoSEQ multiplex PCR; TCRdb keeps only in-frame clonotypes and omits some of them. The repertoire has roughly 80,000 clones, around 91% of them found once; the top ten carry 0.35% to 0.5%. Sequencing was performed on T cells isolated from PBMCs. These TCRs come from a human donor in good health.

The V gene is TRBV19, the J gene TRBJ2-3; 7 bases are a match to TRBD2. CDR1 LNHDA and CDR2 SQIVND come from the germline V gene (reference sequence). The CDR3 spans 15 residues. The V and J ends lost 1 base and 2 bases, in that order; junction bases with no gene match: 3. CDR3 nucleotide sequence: TGTGCCAGTAGTATAGGAGCGGGGATCACAGATACGCAGTATTTT. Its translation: CASSIGAGITDTQYF.

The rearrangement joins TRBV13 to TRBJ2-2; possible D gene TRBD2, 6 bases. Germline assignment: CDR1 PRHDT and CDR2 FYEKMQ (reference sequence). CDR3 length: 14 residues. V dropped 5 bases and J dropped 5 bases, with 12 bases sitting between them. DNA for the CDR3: TGTGCCAGCAGCCTCGGGACTCCTACCGGGGAGCTGTTTTTT. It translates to CASSLGTPTGELFF.

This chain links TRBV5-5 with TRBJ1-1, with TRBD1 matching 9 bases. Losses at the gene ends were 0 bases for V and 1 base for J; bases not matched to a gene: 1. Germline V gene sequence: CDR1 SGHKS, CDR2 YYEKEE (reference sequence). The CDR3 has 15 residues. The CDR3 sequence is CASSLEGQGNTEAFF. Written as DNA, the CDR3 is TGTGCCAGCAGCTTGGAGGGACAGGGGAACACTGAAGCTTTCTTT.

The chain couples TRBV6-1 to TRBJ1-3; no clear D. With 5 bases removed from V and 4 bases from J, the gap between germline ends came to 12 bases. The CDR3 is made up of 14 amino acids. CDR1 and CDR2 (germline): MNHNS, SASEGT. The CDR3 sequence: CASSIIWAGNTIYF. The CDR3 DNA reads TGTGCCAGCAGTATCATTTGGGCCGGAAACACCATATATTTT.

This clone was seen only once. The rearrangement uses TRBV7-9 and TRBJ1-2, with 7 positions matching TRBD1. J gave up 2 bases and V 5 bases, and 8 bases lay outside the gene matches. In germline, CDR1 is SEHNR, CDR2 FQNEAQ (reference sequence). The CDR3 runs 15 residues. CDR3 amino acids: CASSPSTGSNYGYTF. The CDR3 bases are TGTGCCAGCAGCCCTTCGACAGGGAGCAACTATGGCTACACCTTC.

CDR3 nucleotides: TGTGCCAGCAGCCCTAGAGAGGGCAGGGAGACCCAGTACTTC. Translation: CASSPREGRETQYF. The rearrangement uses TRBV6-5 and TRBJ2-5, with D tentatively TRBD2 (5 bases). Trimming stripped 6 bases from V and 5 bases from J, with 16 bases between. The length of the CDR3 is 14 residues. The V gene's germline CDR1 is MNHEY and CDR2 SVGAGI.

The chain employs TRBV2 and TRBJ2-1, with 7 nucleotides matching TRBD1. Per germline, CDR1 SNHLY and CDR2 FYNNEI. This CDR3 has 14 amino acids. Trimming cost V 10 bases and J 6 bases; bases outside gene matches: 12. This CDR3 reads CATCSDRLGNEQFF. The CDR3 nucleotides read TGTGCCACCTGCTCGGACAGGCTCGGCAATGAGCAGTTCTTC.

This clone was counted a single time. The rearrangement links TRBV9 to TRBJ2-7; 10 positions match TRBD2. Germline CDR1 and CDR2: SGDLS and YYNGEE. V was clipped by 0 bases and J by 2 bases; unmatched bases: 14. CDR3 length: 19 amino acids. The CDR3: CASSVGPYPGLADPYEQYF. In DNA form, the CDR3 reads TGTGCCAGCAGCGTAGGCCCCTACCCCGGACTAGCGGACCCCTACGAGCAGTACTTC.

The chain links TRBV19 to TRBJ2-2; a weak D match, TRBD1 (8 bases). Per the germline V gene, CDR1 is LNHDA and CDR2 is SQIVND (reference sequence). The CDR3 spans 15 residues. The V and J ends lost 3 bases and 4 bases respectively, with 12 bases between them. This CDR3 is CASSMDREGTGELFF. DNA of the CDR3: TGTGCCAGTAGTATGGACAGGGAGGGCACCGGGGAGCTGTTTTTT.

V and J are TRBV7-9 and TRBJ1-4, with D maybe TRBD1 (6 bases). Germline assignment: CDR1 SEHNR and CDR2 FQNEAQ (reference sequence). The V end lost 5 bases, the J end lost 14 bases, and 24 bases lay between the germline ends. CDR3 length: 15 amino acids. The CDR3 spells CASSQGQRSPGLLFF. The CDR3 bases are TGTGCCAGCAGCCAAGGACAGCGCTCTCCTGGTCTCCTGTTTTTT.

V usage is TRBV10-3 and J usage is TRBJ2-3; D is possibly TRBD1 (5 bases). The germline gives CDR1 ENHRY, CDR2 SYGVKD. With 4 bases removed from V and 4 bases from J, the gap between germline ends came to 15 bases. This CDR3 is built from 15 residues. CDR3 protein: CAISGRGTQADTQYF. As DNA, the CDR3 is TGTGCCATCAGTGGTAGGGGCACTCAGGCAGATACGCAGTATTTT.

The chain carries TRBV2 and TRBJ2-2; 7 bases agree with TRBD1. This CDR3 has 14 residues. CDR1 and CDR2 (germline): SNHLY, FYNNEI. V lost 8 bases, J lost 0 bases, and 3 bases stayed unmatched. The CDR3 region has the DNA TGTGCCAGCGAGGGGGCTACGAACACCGGGGAGCTGTTTTTT. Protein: CASEGATNTGELFF.

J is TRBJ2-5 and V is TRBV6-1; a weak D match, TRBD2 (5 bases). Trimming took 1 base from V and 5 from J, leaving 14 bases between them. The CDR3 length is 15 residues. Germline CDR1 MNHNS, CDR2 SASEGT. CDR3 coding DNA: TGTGCCAGCAGTGAAGACCGGGGATTAGAGGAGACCCAGTACTTC. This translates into CASSEDRGLEETQYF.

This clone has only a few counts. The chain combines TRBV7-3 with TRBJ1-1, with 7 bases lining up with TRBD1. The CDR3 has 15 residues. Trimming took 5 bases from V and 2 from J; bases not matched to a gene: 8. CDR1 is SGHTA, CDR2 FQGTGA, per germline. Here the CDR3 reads CASSITTGPNTEAFF. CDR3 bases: TGTGCCAGCAGCATCACGACAGGGCCAAACACTGAAGCTTTCTTT. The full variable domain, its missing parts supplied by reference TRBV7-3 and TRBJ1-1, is GAGVSQTPSNKVTEKGKYVELRCDPISGHTALYWYRQSLGQGPEFLIYFQGTGAADDSGLPNDRFFAVRPEGSVSTLKIQRTERGDSAVYLCASSITTGPNTEAFFGQGTRLTVV.

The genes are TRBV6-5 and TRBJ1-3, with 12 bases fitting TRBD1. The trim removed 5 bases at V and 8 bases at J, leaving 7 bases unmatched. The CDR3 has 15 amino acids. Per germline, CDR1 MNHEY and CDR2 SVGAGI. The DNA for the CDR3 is TGTGCCAGCAGTCCCGGGACAGGGGGCGGATACACCATATATTTT. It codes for CASSPGTGGGYTIYF.

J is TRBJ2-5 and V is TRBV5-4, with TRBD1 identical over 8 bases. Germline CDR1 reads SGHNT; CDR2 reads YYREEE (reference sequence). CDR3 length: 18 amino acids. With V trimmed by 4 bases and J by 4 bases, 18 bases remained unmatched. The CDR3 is CASSVLPGGIIAGETQYF. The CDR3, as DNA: TGTGCCAGCAGCGTATTACCAGGGGGCATAATAGCCGGAGAGACCCAGTACTTC.

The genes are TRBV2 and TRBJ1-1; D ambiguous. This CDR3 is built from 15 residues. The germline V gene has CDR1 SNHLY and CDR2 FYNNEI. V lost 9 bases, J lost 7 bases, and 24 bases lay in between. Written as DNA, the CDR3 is TGTGCCAGTAGCGACCCGAGGCTGGATGGGTTTGAAGCTTTCTTT. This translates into CASSDPRLDGFEAFF.

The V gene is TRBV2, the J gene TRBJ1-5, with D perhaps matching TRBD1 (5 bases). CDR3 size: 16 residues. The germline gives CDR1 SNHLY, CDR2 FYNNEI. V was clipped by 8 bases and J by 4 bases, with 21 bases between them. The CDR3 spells CASRAPQASGNQPQHF. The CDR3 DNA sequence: TGTGCCAGCCGGGCCCCCCAGGCATCAGGGAATCAGCCCCAGCATTTT.

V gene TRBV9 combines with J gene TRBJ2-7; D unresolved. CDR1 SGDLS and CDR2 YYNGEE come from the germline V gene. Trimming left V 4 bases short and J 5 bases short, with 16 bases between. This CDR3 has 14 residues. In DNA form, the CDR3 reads TGTGCCAGCAGCTTTGTAGAGTATGGTGACGAGCAGTACTTC. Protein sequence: CASSFVEYGDEQYF. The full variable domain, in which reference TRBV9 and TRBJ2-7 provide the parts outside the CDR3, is DSGVTQTPKHLITATGQRVTLRCSPRSGDLSVYWYQQSLDQGLQFLIQYYNGEERAKGNILERFSAQQFPDLHSELNLSSLELGDSALYFCASSFVEYGDEQYFGPGTRLTVT.

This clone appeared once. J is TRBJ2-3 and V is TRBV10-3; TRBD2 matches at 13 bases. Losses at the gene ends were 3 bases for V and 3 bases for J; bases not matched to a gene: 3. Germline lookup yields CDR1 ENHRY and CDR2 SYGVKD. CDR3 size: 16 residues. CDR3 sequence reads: CAISDRGLAGTDTQYF. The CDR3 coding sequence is TGTGCCATCAGTGATCGGGGACTAGCGGGGACAGATACGCAGTATTTT.

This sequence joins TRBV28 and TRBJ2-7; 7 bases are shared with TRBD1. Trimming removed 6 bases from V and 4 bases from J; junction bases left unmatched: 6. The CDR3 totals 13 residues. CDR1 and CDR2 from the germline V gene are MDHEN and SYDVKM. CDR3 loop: CASRLGGGYEQYF. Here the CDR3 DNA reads TGTGCCAGCAGACTAGGGGGCGGGTACGAGCAGTACTTC.

CDR3 amino acids: CASSLEGQGEQFF. CDR3 sequence (DNA): TGTGCCAGCAGCCTAGAGGGGCAAGGTGAGCAGTTCTTC. The chain has TRBV7-7 and TRBJ2-1; tentatively, D is TRBD1 or TRBD2 (5 bases each). This CDR3 comprises 13 residues. Trimming pared 5 bases from V and 9 bases from J, leaving 14 bases between. CDR1 is SSHAT and CDR2 is FNYEAQ in the germline V gene (reference sequence). The complete variable domain, with remaining parts taken from reference TRBV7-7 and TRBJ2-1, reads GAGVSQSPRYKVTKRGQDVTLRCDPISSHATLYWYQQALGQGPEFLTYFNYEAQPDKSGLPSDRFSAERPEGSISTLTIQRTEQRDSAMYRCASSLEGQGEQFFGPGTRLTVL.

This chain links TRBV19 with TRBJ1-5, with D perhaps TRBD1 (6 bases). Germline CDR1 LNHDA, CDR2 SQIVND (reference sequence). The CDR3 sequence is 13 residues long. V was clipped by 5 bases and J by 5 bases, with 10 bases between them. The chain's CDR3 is CASSPHRDQPQHF. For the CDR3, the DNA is TGTGCCAGTAGTCCCCACAGGGATCAGCCCCAGCATTTT.

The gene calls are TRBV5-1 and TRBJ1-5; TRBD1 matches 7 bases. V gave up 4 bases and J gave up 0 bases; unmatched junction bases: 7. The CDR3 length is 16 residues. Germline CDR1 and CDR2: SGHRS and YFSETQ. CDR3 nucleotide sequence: TGCGCCAGCAGCCTTTACCCAGGGGGTAGCAATCAGCCCCAGCATTTT. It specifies CASSLYPGGSNQPQHF.